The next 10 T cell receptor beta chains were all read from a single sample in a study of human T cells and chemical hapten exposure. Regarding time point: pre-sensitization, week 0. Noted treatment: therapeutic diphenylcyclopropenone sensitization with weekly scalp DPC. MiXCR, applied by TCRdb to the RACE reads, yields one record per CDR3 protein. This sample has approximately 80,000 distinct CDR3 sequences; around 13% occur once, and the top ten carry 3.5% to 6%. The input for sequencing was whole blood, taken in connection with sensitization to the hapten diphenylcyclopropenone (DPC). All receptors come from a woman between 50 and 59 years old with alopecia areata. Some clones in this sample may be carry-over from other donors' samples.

CDR3 coding DNA: TGTGCCAGTAGTACGGGTCGAGGTTTTGAGCAGTTCTTC. Amino acid sequence: CASSTGRGFEQFF. The V call is TRBV19, the J call TRBJ2-1, with D hard to call. The CDR3 contains 13 residues. Germline assignment: CDR1 LNHDA and CDR2 SQIVND (reference sequence). V was cut by 4 bases and J by 9 bases, with 13 bases left in between.

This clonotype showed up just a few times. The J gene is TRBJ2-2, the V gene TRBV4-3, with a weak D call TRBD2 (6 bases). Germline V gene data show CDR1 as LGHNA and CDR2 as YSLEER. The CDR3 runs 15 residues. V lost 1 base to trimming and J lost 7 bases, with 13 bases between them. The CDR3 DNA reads TGCGCCAGCAGCCAAGCGGGGGTCGGACGCGGGGAGCTGTTTTTT. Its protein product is CASSQAGVGRGELFF.

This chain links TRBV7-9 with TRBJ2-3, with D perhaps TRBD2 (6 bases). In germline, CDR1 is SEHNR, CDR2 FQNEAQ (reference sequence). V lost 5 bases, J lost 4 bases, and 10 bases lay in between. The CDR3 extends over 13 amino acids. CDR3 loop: CASSRGWADTQYF. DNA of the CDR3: TGTGCCAGCAGCCGGGGGTGGGCAGATACGCAGTATTTT.

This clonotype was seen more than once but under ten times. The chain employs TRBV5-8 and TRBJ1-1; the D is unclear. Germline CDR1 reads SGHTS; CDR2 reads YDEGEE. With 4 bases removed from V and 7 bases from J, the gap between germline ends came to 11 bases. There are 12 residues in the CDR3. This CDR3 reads CASSPAIYEAFF. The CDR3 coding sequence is TGTGCCAGCAGCCCGGCCATCTATGAAGCTTTCTTT.

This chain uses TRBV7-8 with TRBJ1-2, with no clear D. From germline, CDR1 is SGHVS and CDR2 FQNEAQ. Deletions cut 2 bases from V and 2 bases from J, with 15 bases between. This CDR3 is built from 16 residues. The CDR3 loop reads CASSLTFSRENYGYTF. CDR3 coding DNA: TGTGCCAGCAGCTTAACATTCTCCCGGGAAAACTATGGCTACACCTTC.

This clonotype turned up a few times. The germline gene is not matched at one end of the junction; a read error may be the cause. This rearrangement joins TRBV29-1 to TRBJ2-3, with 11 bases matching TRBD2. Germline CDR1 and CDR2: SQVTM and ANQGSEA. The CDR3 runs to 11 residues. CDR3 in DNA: TGCAGCGTTGTTATAGCGGGAGGGCCGGGTTTT. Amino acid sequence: CSVVIAGGPGF.

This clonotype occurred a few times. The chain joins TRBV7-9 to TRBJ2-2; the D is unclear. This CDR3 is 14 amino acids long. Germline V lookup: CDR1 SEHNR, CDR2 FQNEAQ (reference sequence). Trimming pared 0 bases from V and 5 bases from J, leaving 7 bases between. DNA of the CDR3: TGTGCCAGCAGCTTAGCGGCGAGGACCGGGGAGCTGTTTTTT. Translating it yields CASSLAARTGELFF.

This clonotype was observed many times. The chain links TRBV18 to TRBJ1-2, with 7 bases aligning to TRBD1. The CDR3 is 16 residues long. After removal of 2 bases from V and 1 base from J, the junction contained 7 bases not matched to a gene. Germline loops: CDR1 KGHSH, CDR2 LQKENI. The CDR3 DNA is TGTGCCAGCTCACCAGTAGGGACAGAGATTAACTATGGCTACACCTTC. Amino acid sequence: CASSPVGTEINYGYTF. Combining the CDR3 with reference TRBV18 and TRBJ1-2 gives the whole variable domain NAGVMQNPRHLVRRRGQEARLRCSPMKGHSHVYWYRQLPEEGLKFMVYLQKENIIDESGMPKERFSAEFPKEGPSILRIQQVVRGDSAAYFCASSPVGTEINYGYTFGSGTRLTVV.

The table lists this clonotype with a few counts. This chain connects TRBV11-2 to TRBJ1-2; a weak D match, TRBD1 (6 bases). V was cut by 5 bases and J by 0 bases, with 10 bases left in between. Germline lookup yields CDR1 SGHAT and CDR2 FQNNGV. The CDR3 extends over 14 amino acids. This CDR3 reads CASSGTQANYGYTF. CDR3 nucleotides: TGTGCCAGCAGCGGGACACAAGCTAACTATGGCTACACCTTC.

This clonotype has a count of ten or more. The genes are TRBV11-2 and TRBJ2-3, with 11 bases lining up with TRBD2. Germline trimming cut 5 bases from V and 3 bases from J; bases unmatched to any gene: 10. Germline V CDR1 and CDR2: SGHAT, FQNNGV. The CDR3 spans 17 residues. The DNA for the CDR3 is TGTGCCAGCAGCCTACCCACTAGCGGGAGAGTTACAGATACGCAGTATTTT. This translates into CASSLPTSGRVTDTQYF.